This entry features one T cell receptor beta chain sequence. The target antigen is unknown. The data derive from a study of long-term antiretroviral therapy in people with HIV. Background on the study: There is a gap of about a decade between the earliest samples and the later 2015 immediate-ART recommendation. Study-level findings and limits: No data on ART adherence, viral resistance or therapy changes. HIV repertoires showed narrower CDR3 length ranges than controls. ART was followed by higher diversity that remained below transplant donor controls.

This CDR3 comprises 13 residues. With 6 bases removed from V and 7 bases from J, the gap between germline ends came to 15 bases. CDR1 is SGHTA and CDR2 is FQGNSA in the germline V gene. This was the immunoSEQ v3.0 assay at survey level. Generated by immunoSEQ multiplex PCR, the TCRdb table keeps only in-frame clones and is missing some. The repertoire has approximately 30,000 clones, around 97% of them found once; the top ten carry 1.9%. This TCR came from a man aged 25-40 years with HIV. The starting material was unsorted PBMCs, obtained 7.6 years after starting antiretroviral therapy. The chain links TRBV7-2 to TRBJ1-2; D gene unclear. The DNA for the CDR3 is TGTGCCAGCAGGGAGGTCGTCCGAACTGGCTACACCTTC. It yields the protein CASREVVRTGYTF.